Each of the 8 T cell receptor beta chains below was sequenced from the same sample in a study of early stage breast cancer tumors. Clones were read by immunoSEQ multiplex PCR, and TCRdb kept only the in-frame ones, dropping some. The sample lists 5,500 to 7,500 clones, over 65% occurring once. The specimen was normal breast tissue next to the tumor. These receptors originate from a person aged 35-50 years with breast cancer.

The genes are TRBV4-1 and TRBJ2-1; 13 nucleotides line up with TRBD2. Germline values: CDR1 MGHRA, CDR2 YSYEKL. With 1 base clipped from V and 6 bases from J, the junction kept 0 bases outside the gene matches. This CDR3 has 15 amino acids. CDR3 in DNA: TGCGCCAGCAGCCAAGGGACTAGCGGGAGCAATGAGCAGTTCTTC. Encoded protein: CASSQGTSGSNEQFF.

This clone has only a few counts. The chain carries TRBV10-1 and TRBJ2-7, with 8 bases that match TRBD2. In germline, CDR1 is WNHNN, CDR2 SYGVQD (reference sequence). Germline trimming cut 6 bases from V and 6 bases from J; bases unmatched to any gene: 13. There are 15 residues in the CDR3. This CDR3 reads CASSPALAAGGEQYF. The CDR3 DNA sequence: TGCGCCAGCAGCCCGGCCCTAGCGGCGGGAGGCGAGCAGTACTTC.

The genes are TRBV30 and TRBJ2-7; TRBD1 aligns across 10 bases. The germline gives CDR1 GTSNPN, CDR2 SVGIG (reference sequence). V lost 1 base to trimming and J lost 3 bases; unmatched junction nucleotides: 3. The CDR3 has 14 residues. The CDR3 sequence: CAWSAGTGDYEQYF. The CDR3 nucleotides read TGTGCCTGGAGTGCCGGGACAGGGGACTACGAGCAGTACTTC.

The CDR3 here is CAWSVRGQTFYQPQHF. The CDR3, as DNA: TGTGCCTGGAGTGTACGAGGACAGACGTTTTATCAGCCCCAGCATTTT. The genes are TRBV30 and TRBJ1-5; D is possibly TRBD1 (6 bases). CDR3 length: 16 amino acids. CDR1 GTSNPN and CDR2 SVGIG come from the germline V gene (reference sequence). The V gene lost 0 bases and the J gene lost 5 bases, with 17 bases spanning the gap.

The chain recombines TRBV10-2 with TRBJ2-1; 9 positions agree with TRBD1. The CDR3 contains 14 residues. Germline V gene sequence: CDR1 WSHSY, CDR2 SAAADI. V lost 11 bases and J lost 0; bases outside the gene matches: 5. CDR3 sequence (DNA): TGCGCCGTAACAGGGGGCCGCTCCTACAATGAGCAGTTCTTC. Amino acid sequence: CAVTGGRSYNEQFF.

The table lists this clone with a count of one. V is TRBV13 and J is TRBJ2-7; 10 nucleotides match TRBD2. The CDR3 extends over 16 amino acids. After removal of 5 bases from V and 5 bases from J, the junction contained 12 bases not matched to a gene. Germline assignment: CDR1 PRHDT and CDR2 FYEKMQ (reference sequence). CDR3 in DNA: TGTGCCAGCAGCAGATGGACTAGCGGCCCGACCAACGAGCAGTACTTC. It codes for CASSRWTSGPTNEQYF.

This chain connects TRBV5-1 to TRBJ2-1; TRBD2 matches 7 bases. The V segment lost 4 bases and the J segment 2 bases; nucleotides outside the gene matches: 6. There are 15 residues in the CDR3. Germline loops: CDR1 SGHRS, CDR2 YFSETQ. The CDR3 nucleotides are TGCGCCAGCAGCCCGGGACTAACTACCTACAATGAGCAGTTCTTC. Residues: CASSPGLTTYNEQFF.

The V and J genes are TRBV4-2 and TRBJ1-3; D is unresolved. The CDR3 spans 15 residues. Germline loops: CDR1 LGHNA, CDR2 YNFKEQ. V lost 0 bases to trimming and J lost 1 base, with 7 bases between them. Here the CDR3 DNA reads TGTGCCAGCAGCCAAGATTGGAGATCTGGAAACACCATATATTTT. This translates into CASSQDWRSGNTIYF.